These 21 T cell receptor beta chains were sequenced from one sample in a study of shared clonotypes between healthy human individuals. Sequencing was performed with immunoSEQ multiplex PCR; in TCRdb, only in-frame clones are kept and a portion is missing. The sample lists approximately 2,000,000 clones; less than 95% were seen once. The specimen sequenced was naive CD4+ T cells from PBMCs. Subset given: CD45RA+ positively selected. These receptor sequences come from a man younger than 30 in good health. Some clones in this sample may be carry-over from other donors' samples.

The DNA for the CDR3 is TGCAGTGCTGTGGAGAATGAGCAGTTCTTC. Translation gives CSAVENEQFF. J is TRBJ2-1 and V is TRBV20-1; the D is unclear. CDR1 and CDR2 from the germline V gene are DFQATT and SNEGSKA (reference sequence). V shed 5 bases and J shed 7 bases, with 6 bases lying between them. The CDR3 has 10 amino acids.

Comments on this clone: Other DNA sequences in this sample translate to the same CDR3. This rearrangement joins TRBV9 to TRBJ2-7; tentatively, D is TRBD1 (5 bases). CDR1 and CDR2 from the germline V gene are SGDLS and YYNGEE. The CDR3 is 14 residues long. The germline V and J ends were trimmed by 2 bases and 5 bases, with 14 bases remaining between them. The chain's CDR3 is CASSVGQGVDEQYF. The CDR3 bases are TGTGCCAGCAGCGTGGGGCAGGGTGTGGACGAGCAGTACTTC.

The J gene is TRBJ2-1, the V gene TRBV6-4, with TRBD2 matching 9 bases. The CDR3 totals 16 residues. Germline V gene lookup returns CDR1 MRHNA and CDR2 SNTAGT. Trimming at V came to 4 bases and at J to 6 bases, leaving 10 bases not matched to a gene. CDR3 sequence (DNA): TGTGCCAGCAGTGCCCCCATAGCGGGAGCCGCCAATGAGCAGTTCTTC. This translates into CASSAPIAGAANEQFF.

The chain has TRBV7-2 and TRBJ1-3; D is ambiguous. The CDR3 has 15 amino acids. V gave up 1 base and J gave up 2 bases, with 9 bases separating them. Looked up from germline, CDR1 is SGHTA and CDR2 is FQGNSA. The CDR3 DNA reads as TGTGCCAGCAGCTTAGTTAAACTGCCTGGAAACACCATATATTTT. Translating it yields CASSLVKLPGNTIYF. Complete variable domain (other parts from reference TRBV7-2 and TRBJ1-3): GAGVSQSPSNKVTEKGKDVELRCDPISGHTALYWYRQSLGQGLEFLIYFQGNSAPDKSGLPSDRFSAERTGGSVSTLTIQRTQQEDSAVYLCASSLVKLPGNTIYFGEGSWLTVV.

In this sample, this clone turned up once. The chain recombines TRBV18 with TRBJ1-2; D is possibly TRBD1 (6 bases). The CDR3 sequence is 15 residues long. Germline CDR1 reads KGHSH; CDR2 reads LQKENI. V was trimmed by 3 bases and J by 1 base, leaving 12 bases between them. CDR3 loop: CASSPMDSNNYGYTF. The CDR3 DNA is TGTGCCAGCTCACCCATGGACAGCAATAACTATGGCTACACCTTC.

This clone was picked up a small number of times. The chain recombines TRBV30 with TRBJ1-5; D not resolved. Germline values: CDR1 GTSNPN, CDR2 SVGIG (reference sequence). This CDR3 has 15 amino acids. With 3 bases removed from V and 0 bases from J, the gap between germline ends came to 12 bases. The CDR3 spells CAWSQGRYSNQPQHF. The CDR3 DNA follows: TGTGCCTGGAGCCAAGGCAGATATAGCAATCAGCCCCAGCATTTT.

CDR3 DNA sequence: TGCGCCAGCAGCTTGTCGTCCTCGTACTCTTACAATGAGCAGTTCTTC. This codes for CASSLSSSYSYNEQFF. This rearrangement joins TRBV5-1 to TRBJ2-1; D call uncertain. The CDR3 sequence is 16 residues long. The ends were cut back, 1 base at V and 4 bases at J, with 15 bases in the middle. CDR1 is SGHRS and CDR2 is YFSETQ in the germline V gene.

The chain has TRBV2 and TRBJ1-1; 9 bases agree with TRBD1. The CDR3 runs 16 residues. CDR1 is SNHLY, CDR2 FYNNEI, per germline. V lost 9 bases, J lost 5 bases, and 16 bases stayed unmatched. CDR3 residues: CASNPGTGLKRTEAFF. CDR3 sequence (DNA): TGTGCCAGTAATCCCGGGACAGGGCTAAAGCGGACTGAAGCTTTCTTT.

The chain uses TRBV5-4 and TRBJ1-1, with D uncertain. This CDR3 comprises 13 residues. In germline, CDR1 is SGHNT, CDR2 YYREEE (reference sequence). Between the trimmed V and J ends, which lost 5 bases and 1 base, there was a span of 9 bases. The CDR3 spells CASRPQRNTEAFF. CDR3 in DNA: TGTGCCAGCAGACCACAGCGGAACACTGAAGCTTTCTTT.

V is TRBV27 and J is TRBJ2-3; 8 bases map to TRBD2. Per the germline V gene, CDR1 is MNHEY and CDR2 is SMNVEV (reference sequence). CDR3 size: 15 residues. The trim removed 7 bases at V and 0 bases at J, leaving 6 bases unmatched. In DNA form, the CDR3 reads TGTGCCAGCACAAGACTAGCGCGAAGCACAGATACGCAGTATTTT. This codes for CASTRLARSTDTQYF.

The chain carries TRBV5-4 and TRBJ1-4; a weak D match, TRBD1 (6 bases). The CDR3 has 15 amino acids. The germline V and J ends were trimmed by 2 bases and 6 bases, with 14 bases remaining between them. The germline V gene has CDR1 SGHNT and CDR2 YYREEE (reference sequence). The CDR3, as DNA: TGTGCCAGCAGCTTCCGGGCGTCAGGGGATGAAAAACTGTTTTTT. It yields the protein CASSFRASGDEKLFF.

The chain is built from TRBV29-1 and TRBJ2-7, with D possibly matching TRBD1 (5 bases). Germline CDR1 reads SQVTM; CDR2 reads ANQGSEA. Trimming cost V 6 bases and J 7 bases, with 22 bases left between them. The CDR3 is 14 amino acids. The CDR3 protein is CSVHGTGRSGEQYF. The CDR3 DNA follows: TGCAGCGTCCACGGAACAGGTCGATCGGGTGAGCAGTACTTC.

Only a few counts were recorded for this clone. CDR3 nucleotides: TGTGCCAGCAGCTTAGGCGCTGGGGGGACCTTC. Its protein product is CASSLGAGGTF. This chain joins TRBV11-2 and TRBJ1-2; D possibly corresponds to TRBD1 (5 bases). The CDR3 covers 11 residues. The V end was cut by 1 base, the J end by 14 bases, with 11 bases between. Germline assignment: CDR1 SGHAT and CDR2 FQNNGV.

For the CDR3, the DNA is TGTGCCAGCAGCTTGGCTAGCGGGAGGAGCTACAATGAGCAGTTCTTC. Translated, it gives CASSLASGRSYNEQFF. This chain links TRBV5-4 with TRBJ2-1; 11 nucleotides align to TRBD2. The CDR3 has 16 amino acids. The V segment lost 0 bases and the J segment 3 bases; nucleotides outside the gene matches: 2. CDR1 is SGHNT and CDR2 is YYREEE in the germline V gene (reference sequence).

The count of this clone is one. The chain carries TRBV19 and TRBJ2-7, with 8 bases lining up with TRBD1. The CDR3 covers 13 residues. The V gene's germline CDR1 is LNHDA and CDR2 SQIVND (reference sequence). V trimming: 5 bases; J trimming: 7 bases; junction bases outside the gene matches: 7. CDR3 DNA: TGTGCCAGTAGTCGGGACAGGATCGAAGAGCAGTACTTC. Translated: CASSRDRIEEQYF.

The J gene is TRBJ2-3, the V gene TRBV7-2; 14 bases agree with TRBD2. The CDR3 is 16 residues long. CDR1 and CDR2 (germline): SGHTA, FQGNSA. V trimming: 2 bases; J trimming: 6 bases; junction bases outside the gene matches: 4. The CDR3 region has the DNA TGTGCCAGCAGCTTAAGGAGGACTAGCGGGGGGGATACGCAGTATTTT. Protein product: CASSLRRTSGGDTQYF.

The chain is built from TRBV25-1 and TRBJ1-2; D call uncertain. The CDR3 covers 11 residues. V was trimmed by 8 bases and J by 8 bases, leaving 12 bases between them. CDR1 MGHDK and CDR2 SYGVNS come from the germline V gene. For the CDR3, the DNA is TGTGCCAGCCGATTCCTGGGGGGCTACACCTTC. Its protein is CASRFLGGYTF.

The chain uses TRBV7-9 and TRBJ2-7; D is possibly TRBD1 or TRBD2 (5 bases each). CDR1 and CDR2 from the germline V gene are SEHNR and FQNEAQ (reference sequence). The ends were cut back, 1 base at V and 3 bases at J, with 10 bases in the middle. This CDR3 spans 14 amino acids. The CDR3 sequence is CASSLEGPIYEQYF. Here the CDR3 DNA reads TGTGCCAGCAGCTTAGAGGGACCGATCTACGAGCAGTACTTC.

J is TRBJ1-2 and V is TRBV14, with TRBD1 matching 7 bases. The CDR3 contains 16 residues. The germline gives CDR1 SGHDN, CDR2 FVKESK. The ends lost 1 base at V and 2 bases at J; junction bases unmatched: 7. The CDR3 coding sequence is TGTGCCAGCAGCCAAGTTGGAACAGGGGTGAACTATGGCTACACCTTC. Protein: CASSQVGTGVNYGYTF.

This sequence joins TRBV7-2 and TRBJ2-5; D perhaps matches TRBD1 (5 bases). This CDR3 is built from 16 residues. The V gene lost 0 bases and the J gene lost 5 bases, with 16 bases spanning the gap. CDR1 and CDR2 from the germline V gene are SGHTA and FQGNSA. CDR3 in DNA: TGTGCCAGCAGCTTAGCAGGCCAGGGCTTGTTGGAGACCCAGTACTTC. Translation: CASSLAGQGLLETQYF.

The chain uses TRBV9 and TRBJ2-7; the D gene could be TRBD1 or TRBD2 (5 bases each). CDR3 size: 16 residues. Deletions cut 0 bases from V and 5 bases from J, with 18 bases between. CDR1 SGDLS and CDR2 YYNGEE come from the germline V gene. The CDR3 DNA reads TGTGCCAGCAGCGTAGCTGGTGGGACCCCAACCCACGAGCAGTACTTC. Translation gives CASSVAGGTPTHEQYF.